This T cell receptor (beta chain) is from a study of T cell clones after liver transplantation. Study at large: Graft-donor-reactive sequences were compared with third-party-reactive TCRbeta sequences from pre-transplant mixed lymphocyte reactions.

Clones were read by immunoSEQ multiplex PCR, and TCRdb kept only the in-frame ones, dropping some. The repertoire holds around 51,000 clones, roughly nine tenths seen once, with 14% in the top ten. This CDR3 contains 14 residues. The ends were cut back, 1 base at V and 4 bases at J, with 10 bases in the middle. Germline assignment: CDR1 MNHEY and CDR2 SMNVEV (reference sequence). The sequence came from a human patient who received a liver transplant. The T cells may come from the graft donor. Material: CD8+ T cells from blood, obtained 12 months after liver transplant. The genes are TRBV27 and TRBJ1-2, with D possibly TRBD1 on 5 matching bases. The CDR3, as DNA: TGTGCCAGCAGTTTATGGGGGACGGGCTATGGCTACACCTTC. Its translation: CASSLWGTGYGYTF.